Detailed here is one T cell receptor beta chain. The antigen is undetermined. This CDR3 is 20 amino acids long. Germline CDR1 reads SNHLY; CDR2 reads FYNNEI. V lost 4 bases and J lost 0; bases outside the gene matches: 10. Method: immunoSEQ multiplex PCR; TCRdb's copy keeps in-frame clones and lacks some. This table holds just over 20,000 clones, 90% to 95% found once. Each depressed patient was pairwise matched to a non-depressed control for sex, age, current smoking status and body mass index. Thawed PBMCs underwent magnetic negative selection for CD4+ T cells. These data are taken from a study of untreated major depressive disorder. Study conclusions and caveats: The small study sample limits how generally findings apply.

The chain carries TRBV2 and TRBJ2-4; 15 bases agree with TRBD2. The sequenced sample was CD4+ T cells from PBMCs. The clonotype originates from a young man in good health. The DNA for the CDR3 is TGTGCCAGCAGTGGTGGACTAGCGGGAGGGATATTTCTAGCCAAAAACATTCAGTACTTC. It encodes CASSGGLAGGIFLAKNIQYF.